The clone carrying this T cell receptor beta chain occurred a few times. The data stem from a study of T cells in Graves' hyperthyroidism and ophthalmopathy. What was amplified from RNA transcripts were TCR beta CDR3 regions. Initially, a first-round RT-PCR of the TCR CDR3 employed the HTBI primer set. TCRdb independently ran MiXCR on the multiplex PCR reads; one entry per CDR3 protein. The sample contains 490,000 or so distinct CDR3 sequences, about 22% of which appear only once. Trimming cost V 2 bases and J 2 bases, with 7 bases left between them. CDR3 size: 13 residues. Germline V gene sequence: CDR1 ENHRY, CDR2 SYGVKD.

This TCR came from a woman aged 70-85 years with Graves' ophthalmopathy. Input material: blood. The J gene is TRBJ2-7, the V gene TRBV10-3; D is unclear. The CDR3 nucleotides are TGTGCCATCAGTGAGCAGGTAACCTACGAGCAGTACTTC. It specifies CAISEQVTYEQYF.